The 21 T cell receptor beta chains in this list originate from one sample, sequenced in a study of human T cells and chemical hapten exposure. Using its own MiXCR run on the RACE reads, TCRdb lists one record per CDR3 protein. The sample lists around 350,000 distinct CDR3 sequences; 5.5% were seen once. Time point noted: pre-sensitization, week 0. Treatment reported: therapeutic diphenylcyclopropenone sensitization with weekly scalp DPC. The sequencing here drew on whole blood, taken in connection with sensitization to the hapten diphenylcyclopropenone (DPC). The receptors stem from a woman aged 18-35 years with alopecia areata. Some clones in this sample may be carry-over from other donors' samples.

This clonotype was recorded many times. This rearrangement joins TRBV12-5 to TRBJ1-5; TRBD1 is a possible D gene (6 bases). The V end was cut by 6 bases, the J end by 7 bases, with 10 bases between. This CDR3 is built from 12 residues. Germline CDR1 and CDR2: LGHNT and FRNRAP. DNA of the CDR3: TGTGCTAGTGGGGAGGGGGAGCAGCCCCAGCATTTT. It is translated as CASGEGEQPQHF. Full variable domain (rest looked up from reference TRBV12-5 and TRBJ1-5): DARVTQTPRHKVTEMGQEVTMRCQPILGHNTVFWYRQTMMQGLELLAYFRNRAPLDDSGMPKDRFSAEMPDATLATLKIQPSEPRDSAVYFCASGEGEQPQHFGDGTRLSIL.

This clonotype was detected only a few times. The chain employs TRBV7-9 and TRBJ1-1; D is unresolved. V was shortened by 2 bases and J by 1 base, with 8 bases between the two germline ends. The CDR3 is 14 residues long. The germline CDR1 and CDR2 sequences are SEHNR and FQNEAQ (reference sequence). The CDR3 nucleotides read TGTGCCAGCAGCTTATTGACGAGGAACACTGAAGCTTTCTTT. As protein: CASSLLTRNTEAFF.

This chain uses TRBV2 with TRBJ2-1, with TRBD1 as a possible D gene (6 bases). This CDR3 spans 13 amino acids. Germline assignment: CDR1 SNHLY and CDR2 FYNNEI. Trimming removed 6 bases from V and 11 bases from J, with 17 bases in between. This chain's CDR3 is CASRRTARLKQFF. CDR3 sequence (DNA): TGTGCCAGCAGACGGACAGCGCGGCTAAAGCAGTTCTTC.

This clonotype was detected ten times or more. The chain combines TRBV28 with TRBJ2-7; D not resolved. V was pared by 11 bases and J by 3 bases, with 11 bases between. Looked up from germline, CDR1 is MDHEN and CDR2 is SYDVKM. The CDR3 spans 11 residues. CDR3 residues: CAVQRIYEQYF. The CDR3 nucleotides are TGTGCCGTACAGAGGATCTACGAGCAGTACTTC.

The sample holds a few counts of this clonotype. V usage is TRBV28 and J usage is TRBJ1-6; D is unresolved. In germline, CDR1 is MDHEN, CDR2 SYDVKM. This CDR3 is 15 amino acids long. Between the trimmed V and J ends, which lost 3 bases and 7 bases, there was a span of 13 bases. The CDR3 loop is CASSLGDFVNSPLHF. CDR3 DNA sequence: TGTGCCAGCAGTTTGGGCGATTTCGTGAATTCACCCCTCCACTTT.

This rearrangement joins TRBV29-1 to TRBJ1-4; maybe TRBD1 (5 bases). V was clipped by 7 bases and J by 8 bases, with 11 bases between them. The germline V gene encodes CDR1 SQVTM and CDR2 ANQGSEA. The CDR3 runs 11 residues. For the CDR3, the DNA is TGCAGCGGTCGGACAAGCGAAAAACTGTTTTTT. Amino acids: CSGRTSEKLFF.

This clonotype appeared many times. With a much larger clone just one base away, this may be a read error. The V gene is TRBV6-2 or TRBV6-3, the J gene TRBJ1-1, with a possible D match to TRBD1 (6 bases). The CDR3 contains 13 residues. Germline V gives CDR1 MNHEY, CDR2 SVGEGT. V dropped 5 bases and J dropped 1 base, with 8 bases sitting between them. This CDR3 is CASSIQGNTEAFF. The CDR3 DNA follows: TGTGCCAGCAGTATACAGGGGAACACTGAAGCTTTCTTT.

In its sample, this clonotype was seen a few times. This sequence joins TRBV6-5 and TRBJ2-6, with 9 nucleotides matching TRBD1. The CDR3 totals 16 residues. J lost 4 bases, V lost 4 bases, and 5 bases had no gene match. Germline V CDR1 and CDR2: MNHEY, SVGAGI. The DNA for the CDR3 is TGTGCCAGCAGTTCACAGGGGGCGTACGGGGCCAACGTCCTGACTTTC. It codes for CASSSQGAYGANVLTF.

There are a few counts of this clonotype. This chain joins TRBV6-2 or TRBV6-3 and TRBJ2-2; 7 nucleotides align to TRBD1. This CDR3 region has 12 residues. CDR1 and CDR2 from the germline V gene are MNHEY and SVGEGT. The J segment lost 9 bases and the V segment lost 6 bases, leaving 4 bases of the junction unmatched. The CDR3, as DNA: TGTGCCAGCAGGACAGGGATCCGGGAGCTGTTTTTT. Protein product: CASRTGIRELFF.

The chain couples TRBV14 to TRBJ2-4; D may match TRBD1 or TRBD2 (6 bases each). Trimming removed 1 base at V and 1 base at J, with 11 bases between. The CDR3 has 16 residues. In germline, CDR1 is SGHDN, CDR2 FVKESK. The CDR3 sequence is CASSQGWGAAKNIQYF. The CDR3 nucleotides read TGTGCCAGCAGCCAAGGTTGGGGGGCGGCCAAAAACATTCAGTACTTC. Variable domain in full (rest from reference TRBV14 and TRBJ2-4): EAGVTQFPSHSVIEKGQTVTLRCDPISGHDNLYWYRRVMGKEIKFLLHFVKESKQDESGMPNNRFLAERTGGTYSTLKVQPAELEDSGVYFCASSQGWGAAKNIQYFGAGTRLSVL.

This clonotype was counted at least ten times. The chain combines TRBV4-2 with TRBJ2-5; tentatively, D is TRBD2 (6 bases). This CDR3 region has 15 residues. Germline V gene sequence: CDR1 LGHNA, CDR2 YNFKEQ. V gave up 2 bases and J gave up 1 base, with 11 bases separating them. The CDR3 sequence is CASSQYRDSQETQYF. CDR3 coding DNA: TGTGCCAGCAGCCAATACCGGGACTCCCAAGAGACCCAGTACTTC.

Ten or more counts support this clonotype. V usage is TRBV7-9 and J usage is TRBJ2-7; 7 positions agree with TRBD1. The CDR3 has 18 amino acids. The V segment lost 5 bases and the J segment 5 bases; nucleotides outside the gene matches: 21. Looked up from germline, CDR1 is SEHNR and CDR2 is FQNEAQ (reference sequence). CDR3 coding DNA: TGTGCCAGCAGCGGGATTCCGGGACAGATTAAACTACGTAACGAGCAGTACTTC. Translating it yields CASSGIPGQIKLRNEQYF.

This clonotype appeared many times. The CDR3 DNA is TGCAGTGCTAGAGGAGGAGGCAGGTGGAACACTGAAGCTTTCTTT. Its protein is CSARGGGRWNTEAFF. This chain uses TRBV20-1 with TRBJ1-1; the D is unclear. The CDR3 runs 15 residues. Deletions cut 1 base from V and 1 base from J, with 13 bases between. CDR1 and CDR2 from the germline V gene are DFQATT and SNEGSKA (reference sequence).

The rearrangement uses TRBV6-5 and TRBJ1-3; D remains ambiguous. Trimming took 7 bases from V and 4 from J, leaving 23 bases between them. This CDR3 has 17 residues. Germline-derived CDR1 and CDR2 are MNHEY and SVGAGI. In DNA, the CDR3 is TGTGCCAGCACCTCAGCCGTGGGAGGTCTCCCAGGAAACACCATATATTTT. This encodes CASTSAVGGLPGNTIYF.

V is TRBV2 and J is TRBJ1-2, with D perhaps TRBD1 (5 bases). V was pared by 3 bases and J by 8 bases, with 13 bases between. Germline V lookup: CDR1 SNHLY, CDR2 FYNNEI. This CDR3 region has 13 residues. For the CDR3, the DNA is TGTGCCAGCAGTGAGGGGCGGACGCTGGGCTACACCTTC. Translating gives CASSEGRTLGYTF.

This clonotype was counted at least ten times. The chain has TRBV6-2 or TRBV6-3 and TRBJ1-1; 10 positions match TRBD1. CDR3 length: 14 amino acids. Germline loops: CDR1 MNHEY, CDR2 SVGEGT. The junction had 4 bases not matched to a gene; V was cut back by 4 bases and J by 5 bases. CDR3 bases: TGTGCCAGCAGTTCCGGGACAGGGGTTACTGAAGCTTTCTTT. It is translated as CASSSGTGVTEAFF.

This clonotype was seen a few times. The chain joins TRBV6-5 to TRBJ2-7, with D tentatively TRBD2 (6 bases). Germline assignment: CDR1 MNHEY and CDR2 SVGAGI. This CDR3 has 13 amino acids. Trimming removed 6 bases at V and 5 bases at J, with 14 bases between. In nucleotides, the CDR3 is TGTGCCAGCAGCCGAGCGGGCACCCACGAGCAGTACTTC. As protein: CASSRAGTHEQYF.

This clonotype was seen a few times. The V call is TRBV7-6, the J call TRBJ2-7; D possibly uses TRBD1 or TRBD2 (6 bases each). Germline V gene lookup returns CDR1 SGHVS and CDR2 FNYEAQ. The V gene lost 4 bases and the J gene lost 12 bases, with 28 bases spanning the gap. This CDR3 has 16 residues. CDR3 bases: TGTGCCAGCAGCTCGGTCGCCCCCTCTGGAGGGGGAAGGACGTACTTC. It encodes CASSSVAPSGGGRTYF.

This clonotype was counted only a few times. The CDR3 region is CASSPSGTSGSYEQYF. As DNA, the CDR3 is TGTGCCAGCAGCCCATCCGGGACTAGCGGCTCCTACGAGCAGTACTTC. This rearrangement joins TRBV7-9 to TRBJ2-7; 11 bases are shared with TRBD2. The CDR3 has 16 residues. V lost 5 bases and J lost 0; bases outside the gene matches: 6. Germline lookup yields CDR1 SEHNR and CDR2 FQNEAQ (reference sequence).

The chain is built from TRBV29-1 and TRBJ1-1; TRBD1 matches 8 bases. Germline values: CDR1 SQVTM, CDR2 ANQGSEA. V was clipped by 4 bases and J by 4 bases; unmatched bases: 8. This CDR3 contains 14 residues. CDR3 DNA sequence: TGCAGCGTTGTTCGACAGGGGATACCCACTGAAGCTTTCTTT. Translated: CSVVRQGIPTEAFF.

There are a few counts of this clonotype. The rearrangement joins TRBV7-3 to TRBJ2-7, with TRBD1 matching over 7 bases. This CDR3 spans 12 amino acids. V dropped 5 bases and J dropped 5; count of bases not matched to a gene: 3. Germline V gene sequence: CDR1 SGHTA, CDR2 FQGTGA. The CDR3 is CASSETGNEQYF. CDR3 nucleotides: TGTGCCAGCAGCGAGACAGGGAACGAGCAGTACTTC.